This record looks at one TCR beta chain sequence and its context. The antigen remains unidentified. The germline V and J ends were trimmed by 4 bases and 7 bases, with 13 bases remaining between them. CDR3 size: 13 residues. The sample originates from a study of cytomegalovirus exposure and HLA in healthy donors. At the level of the study: Out of about 410 genotyped donors, about 80% belonged to the Caucasian-associated ancestry cluster.

Notes on the study in general: Researchers counted 164 TCR beta chains as cytomegalovirus-associated. Reports described diagnosis of cytomegalovirus status by the classifier as highly specific and sensitive.

Primers for the PCR totalled 60 Vbeta and 13 Jbeta. Clones were read by immunoSEQ multiplex PCR, and TCRdb kept only the in-frame ones, dropping some. Here the sample spans about 200,000 clones, 80% to 90% being singletons. The chain links TRBV23-1 to TRBJ1-1; D remains ambiguous. TRBV23-1 is flagged as an ORF with uncertain function. The TCR was taken from a man aged 30 to 45 in good health and CMV-seronegative. The specimen sequenced was PBMCs. The CDR3 bases are TGCGCCAGCAGTCTGAGAGGTGGAGGTGAAGCTTTCTTT. It yields the protein CASSLRGGGEAFF.